The 30 T cell receptor beta chains listed next were all sequenced from one sample in a study of blood T cells in healthy people across ages. The use of a sample-barcoded 5' primer and a J-beta primer mix characterized a second PCR of roughly 6 to 11 cycles. TCRdb redid the calling of the 5' RACE reads with MiXCR, one entry per CDR3 protein. This table has 1.5 million to 2 million distinct CDR3 sequences, 25% to 30% appearing once. Sequencing was done on a sample of blood. The receptors derive from a woman under 40 in good health.

The gene calls are TRBV20-1 and TRBJ2-1; either TRBD1 or TRBD2 may fit D (6 bases each). V was trimmed by 5 bases and J by 1 base, leaving 18 bases between them. The germline V gene has CDR1 DFQATT and CDR2 SNEGSKA (reference sequence). The CDR3 is made up of 16 amino acids. The CDR3 loop is CSAGVLRDNSYNEQFF. The CDR3, as DNA: TGCAGTGCTGGGGTTCTGCGGGACAATTCCTACAATGAGCAGTTCTTC.

The chain combines TRBV10-3 with TRBJ2-1; D not resolved. The CDR3 is made up of 14 amino acids. The germline gives CDR1 ENHRY, CDR2 SYGVKD. Trimming took off 6 bases at V and 6 bases at J, with 15 bases between the two ends. DNA for the CDR3: TGTGCCATCAGCGACGGTTTAAAGGGCAATGAGCAGTTCTTC. Encoded protein: CAISDGLKGNEQFF.

This clonotype was counted a few times. V is TRBV9 and J is TRBJ2-2; perhaps TRBD1 as D (6 bases). In germline, CDR1 is SGDLS, CDR2 YYNGEE. Trimming cost V 4 bases and J 8 bases, with 21 bases left between them. This CDR3 is built from 16 residues. As DNA, the CDR3 is TGTGCCAGCAGCCTTAACAGGGAATCAGTTCGAGGGGAGCTGTTTTTT. Translation: CASSLNRESVRGELFF. Using reference TRBV9 and TRBJ2-2 for the parts outside the CDR3, the full variable domain is DSGVTQTPKHLITATGQRVTLRCSPRSGDLSVYWYQQSLDQGLQFLIQYYNGEERAKGNILERFSAQQFPDLHSELNLSSLELGDSALYFCASSLNRESVRGELFFGEGSRLTVL.

This clonotype was seen many times. The chain couples TRBV12-3 or TRBV12-4 to TRBJ2-7, with 7 bases that match TRBD1. The CDR3 has 16 residues. Trimming took 3 bases from V and 1 from J; bases not matched to a gene: 9. Written as DNA, the CDR3 is TGTGCCAGCAGTTTGGGGACAGTGGCCGGGTCCTACGAGCAGTACTTC. Translated, it gives CASSLGTVAGSYEQYF.

This clonotype was seen more than once but under ten times. The chain recombines TRBV29-1 with TRBJ2-2, with TRBD1 identical over 8 bases. Germline-derived CDR1 and CDR2 are SQVTM and ANQGSEA. With 5 bases clipped from V and 5 bases from J, the junction kept 7 bases outside the gene matches. The CDR3 has 14 residues. The CDR3, as DNA: TGCAGCGTTCGTCCAGGGGGCAGAACCGGGGAGCTGTTTTTT. As protein: CSVRPGGRTGELFF.

The J gene is TRBJ2-4, the V gene TRBV12-3 or TRBV12-4; a possible D gene is TRBD2 (5 bases). The CDR3 runs 14 residues. V was cut by 5 bases and J by 13 bases, with 21 bases left in between. The CDR3 DNA reads as TGTGCCAGCAGTGAAGACCCCCGAGAGGGTGAGCAGTACTTC. Translating gives CASSEDPREGEQYF.

CDR3 protein: CSARDPVRAVGYTF. Here the CDR3 DNA reads TGCAGTGCTAGAGATCCCGTCAGGGCCGTAGGCTACACCTTC. V usage is TRBV20-1 and J usage is TRBJ1-2, with D perhaps matching TRBD1 (5 bases). V was shortened by 0 bases and J by 8 bases, with 16 bases between the two germline ends. Germline CDR1 DFQATT, CDR2 SNEGSKA (reference sequence). CDR3 length equals 14 residues.

The chain employs TRBV20-1 and TRBJ2-5; 8 bases align to TRBD1. Germline V gene sequence: CDR1 DFQATT, CDR2 SNEGSKA (reference sequence). V was clipped by 0 bases and J by 4 bases; unmatched bases: 7. The CDR3 runs to 15 residues. The CDR3: CSAREPTGAGETQYF. In DNA, the CDR3 is TGCAGTGCTAGAGAGCCGACAGGGGCGGGAGAGACCCAGTACTTC.

The chain is built from TRBV12-3 or TRBV12-4 and TRBJ2-1; the D is unclear. The V gene lost 2 bases and the J gene lost 0 bases, with 5 bases spanning the gap. The CDR3 spans 14 residues. CDR3 region: CASSLLCSYNEQFF. CDR3 sequence (DNA): TGTGCCAGCAGTTTATTGTGCTCCTACAATGAGCAGTTCTTC.

The chain combines TRBV15 with TRBJ1-5, with 7 positions matching TRBD1. CDR1 and CDR2 from the germline V gene are LNHNV and YYDKDF (reference sequence). V shed 3 bases and J 3 bases; nucleotides not matched to a gene: 5. This CDR3 contains 15 residues. CDR3: CATSSYDRDNQPQHF. DNA for the CDR3: TGTGCCACCAGCAGTTATGACAGGGACAATCAGCCCCAGCATTTT.

Comment on this clonotype: A read error may account for a junction end that differs from germline. The chain links TRBV5-1 to TRBJ1-3, with a weak D call TRBD1 (5 bases). This CDR3 comprises 14 residues. Germline V gene sequence: CDR1 SGHRS, CDR2 YFSETQ. CDR3 sequence reads: CASSAGIAGNTIYF. CDR3 sequence (DNA): TGTGCCAGCAGCGCAGGGATTGCTGGAAACACCATATATTTT.

A few counts support this clonotype. The chain uses TRBV14 and TRBJ2-1; 15 bases agree with TRBD2. CDR3 length equals 19 residues. Germline CDR1 reads SGHDN; CDR2 reads FVKESK. J gave up 4 bases and V 0 bases, and 7 bases lay outside the gene matches. CDR3 protein: CASSQEIGLAGGPYNEQFF. The CDR3 nucleotides are TGTGCCAGCAGCCAAGAAATCGGACTAGCGGGAGGGCCTTACAATGAGCAGTTCTTC.

This clonotype appeared a few times. This chain connects TRBV5-1 to TRBJ2-4; 9 bases match TRBD2. With the DNA end fitting TRBJ2-5 better, the J assignment may be wrong. Germline assignment: CDR1 SGHRS and CDR2 YFSETQ. The CDR3 contains 16 residues. The DNA of the CDR3 is TGCGCCAGCAGCCTGCGGGTAGCGGGAGTTCAGGGGACCCAGTACTTC. It encodes CASSLRVAGVQGTQYF.

This chain links TRBV9 with TRBJ2-1, with D possibly being TRBD1 (6 bases). The V and J ends lost 9 bases and 5 bases respectively, with 15 bases between them. The germline CDR1 and CDR2 sequences are SGDLS and YYNGEE. The CDR3 has 13 residues. Written as DNA, the CDR3 is TGTGCCAACAACCGGGACAAACACAATGAGCAGTTCTTC. It specifies CANNRDKHNEQFF.

This clonotype appeared once. This rearrangement joins TRBV21-1 to TRBJ2-3; the table's D gene call, TRBD2, was not cross checked with the DNA. TRBV21-1 counts as a pseudogene. CDR3 length: 15 residues. The CDR3 DNA reads TGTGCCAGCAGCCTAACTATCGGGAGTCAAGATACGCAGTATTTT. Protein product: CASSLTIGSQDTQYF.

In its sample, this clonotype was seen a few times. The chain joins TRBV5-1 to TRBJ2-1; weak D call: TRBD1 (6 bases). CDR1 SGHRS and CDR2 YFSETQ come from the germline V gene. This CDR3 spans 14 amino acids. With 0 bases removed from V and 10 bases from J, the gap between germline ends came to 14 bases. DNA for the CDR3: TGCGCCAGCAGCTTGGAGTATCAGGGGCGAGAGCAGTTCTTC. It is translated as CASSLEYQGREQFF.

J is TRBJ1-2 and V is TRBV7-8, with D possibly matching TRBD1 (6 bases). The CDR3 is made up of 19 amino acids. Germline CDR1 reads SGHVS; CDR2 reads FQNEAQ. The V and J ends lost 1 base and 0 bases respectively, with 21 bases between them. CDR3 sequence reads: CASSLVNPGGGKANYGYTF. The CDR3 DNA is TGTGCCAGCAGCTTAGTAAACCCGGGAGGGGGTAAAGCTAACTATGGCTACACCTTC. Based on the CDR3 plus reference TRBV7-8 and TRBJ1-2, the full variable domain is GAGVSQSPRYKVAKRGQDVALRCDPISGHVSLFWYQQALGQGPEFLTYFQNEAQLDKSGLPSDRFFAERPEGSVSTLKIQRTQQEDSAVYLCASSLVNPGGGKANYGYTFGSGTRLTVV.

This chain links TRBV9 with TRBJ2-2; D gene uncertain. The ends were cut back, 0 bases at V and 7 bases at J, with 4 bases in the middle. Germline assignment: CDR1 SGDLS and CDR2 YYNGEE. The CDR3 is made up of 12 amino acids. As DNA, the CDR3 is TGTGCCAGCAGCGTAGTTAACGGGGAGCTGTTTTTT. It is translated as CASSVVNGELFF.

This clonotype has only a few counts. The J gene is TRBJ2-5, the V gene TRBV7-2, with D possibly called TRBD1 or TRBD2 (5 bases each). V lost 8 bases, J lost 3 bases, and 19 bases lay in between. The CDR3 has 15 amino acids. Germline lookup yields CDR1 SGHTA and CDR2 FQGNSA. CDR3 protein: CASLHGTVSEETQYF. The CDR3 coding sequence is TGTGCCAGCTTACACGGGACGGTTTCTGAAGAGACCCAGTACTTC.

In this sample, this clonotype turned up a few times. The chain combines TRBV7-9 with TRBJ2-1, with 7 bases that match TRBD2. This CDR3 region has 15 residues. V lost 2 bases, J lost 7 bases, and 8 bases stayed unmatched. The V gene's germline CDR1 is SEHNR and CDR2 FQNEAQ (reference sequence). For the CDR3, the DNA is TGTGCCAGCAGCTTACCGGGGGGTAAGGTGAATGAGCAGTTCTTC. The encoded protein is CASSLPGGKVNEQFF.

The J gene is TRBJ2-1, the V gene TRBV2; 11 bases match TRBD2. Losses at the gene ends were 2 bases for V and 4 bases for J; bases not matched to a gene: 7. CDR1 is SNHLY and CDR2 is FYNNEI in the germline V gene. The CDR3 consists of 17 residues. The CDR3 sequence is CASSEMIGTSGYNEQFF. In DNA, the CDR3 is TGTGCCAGCAGTGAAATGATAGGGACTAGCGGATACAATGAGCAGTTCTTC.

The chain combines TRBV20-1 with TRBJ2-5; 8 bases match TRBD1. V gave up 6 bases and J gave up 5 bases; unmatched junction bases: 8. This CDR3 comprises 13 residues. The germline V gene encodes CDR1 DFQATT and CDR2 SNEGSKA (reference sequence). The CDR3 spells CSALTGVGETQYF. The CDR3 nucleotides read TGCAGTGCCCTGACAGGGGTAGGGGAGACCCAGTACTTC.

The V and J genes are TRBV7-9 and TRBJ2-1; D tentatively fits TRBD1 or TRBD2 (5 bases each). The CDR3 runs 15 residues. Germline CDR1 reads SEHNR; CDR2 reads FQNEAQ (reference sequence). V was cut by 8 bases and J by 1 base, with 15 bases left in between. The CDR3 nucleotides are TGTGCCAGCGACCCAGGGACCGTTTCCTACAATGAGCAGTTCTTC. It translates to CASDPGTVSYNEQFF.

On this clonotype: At one end, the junction sequence differs from germline, possibly due to a read error. V usage is TRBV7-8 and J usage is TRBJ2-1, with D perhaps assigned TRBD1 or TRBD2 (6 bases each). The CDR3 covers 17 residues. Germline V CDR1 and CDR2: SGHVS, FQNEAQ. This chain's CDR3 is CSSSLAAGQGSGDEQFF. The CDR3 DNA reads TGTTCCAGCAGCTTAGCGGCGGGGCAGGGGAGTGGCGATGAGCAGTTCTTC. Drawing the rest from reference TRBV7-8 and TRBJ2-1, the complete variable domain is GAGVSQSPRYKVAKRGQDVALRCDPISGHVSLFWYQQALGQGPEFLTYFQNEAQLDKSGLPSDRFFAERPEGSVSTLKIQRTQQEDSAVYLCSSSLAAGQGSGDEQFFGPGTRLTVL.

This chain connects TRBV28 to TRBJ1-6; D is uncertain. This CDR3 region has 11 residues. Germline V gene data show CDR1 as MDHEN and CDR2 as SYDVKM. The V end lost 10 bases, the J end lost 9 bases, and 10 bases lay between the germline ends. CDR3 loop: CATGGVSPLHF. Here the CDR3 DNA reads TGTGCCACCGGTGGGGTTTCACCCCTCCACTTT.

V and J are TRBV14 and TRBJ1-2; D not certain. V dropped 2 bases and J dropped 7 bases, with 8 bases sitting between them. This CDR3 comprises 12 residues. The germline gives CDR1 SGHDN, CDR2 FVKESK. CDR3 region: CASSQSGFGYTF. The CDR3 nucleotides read TGTGCCAGCAGCCAATCAGGTTTTGGCTACACCTTC.

Only a few counts were recorded for this clonotype. The chain recombines TRBV9 with TRBJ1-2; D not certain. V gave up 4 bases and J gave up 3 bases, with 16 bases separating them. Germline V gene lookup returns CDR1 SGDLS and CDR2 YYNGEE. The CDR3 sequence is 15 residues long. CDR3 protein: CASSPAKRRDYGYTF. Written as DNA, the CDR3 is TGTGCCAGCAGCCCAGCTAAACGGAGGGACTATGGCTACACCTTC. Combining the CDR3 with reference TRBV9 and TRBJ1-2 gives the whole variable domain DSGVTQTPKHLITATGQRVTLRCSPRSGDLSVYWYQQSLDQGLQFLIQYYNGEERAKGNILERFSAQQFPDLHSELNLSSLELGDSALYFCASSPAKRRDYGYTFGSGTRLTVV.

This clonotype was seen repeatedly, ten times or more. V is TRBV5-1 and J is TRBJ1-2; D might be TRBD1 (6 bases). CDR1 is SGHRS and CDR2 is YFSETQ in the germline V gene. This CDR3 contains 16 residues. V was clipped by 0 bases and J by 4 bases, with 16 bases between them. Here the CDR3 reads CASSLGSGDSVYGYTF. CDR3 nucleotide sequence: TGCGCCAGCAGCTTGGGTTCAGGGGACTCCGTCTATGGCTACACCTTC. Using reference TRBV5-1 and TRBJ1-2 for the parts outside the CDR3, the full variable domain is KAGVTQTPRYLIKTRGQQVTLSCSPISGHRSVSWYQQTPGQGLQFLFEYFSETQRNKGNFPGRFSGRQFSNSRSEMNVSTLELGDSALYLCASSLGSGDSVYGYTFGSGTRLTVV.

This rearrangement joins TRBV5-5 to TRBJ2-7; TRBD1 matches 12 bases. V lost 4 bases, J lost 4 bases, and 9 bases stayed unmatched. The CDR3 has 16 residues. In germline, CDR1 is SGHKS, CDR2 YYEKEE (reference sequence). The CDR3 region is CASSKFPGQGAYEQYF. The DNA for the CDR3 is TGTGCCAGCAGCAAATTTCCGGGACAGGGGGCTTACGAGCAGTACTTC.

The chain joins TRBV7-2 to TRBJ1-4; D may be TRBD1 (6 bases). This CDR3 has 15 amino acids. Germline CDR1 SGHTA, CDR2 FQGNSA. V was trimmed by 1 base and J by 13 bases, leaving 19 bases between them. The CDR3 here is CASSLGRGQGGGLFF. CDR3 sequence (DNA): TGTGCCAGCAGCTTAGGACGGGGACAAGGAGGGGGACTGTTTTTT.